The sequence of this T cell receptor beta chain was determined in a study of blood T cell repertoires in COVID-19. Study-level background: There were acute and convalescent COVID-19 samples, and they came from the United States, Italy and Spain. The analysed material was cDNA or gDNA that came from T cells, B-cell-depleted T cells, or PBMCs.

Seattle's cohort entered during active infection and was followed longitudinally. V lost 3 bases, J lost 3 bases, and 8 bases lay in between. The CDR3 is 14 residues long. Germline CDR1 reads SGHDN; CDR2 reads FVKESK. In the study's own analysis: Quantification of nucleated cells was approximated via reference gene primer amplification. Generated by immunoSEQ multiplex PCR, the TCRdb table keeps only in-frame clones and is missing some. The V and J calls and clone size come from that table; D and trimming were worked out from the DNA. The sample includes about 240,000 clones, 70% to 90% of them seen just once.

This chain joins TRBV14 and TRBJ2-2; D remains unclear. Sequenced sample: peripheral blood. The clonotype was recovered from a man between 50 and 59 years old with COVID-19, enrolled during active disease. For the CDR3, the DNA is TGTGCCAGCAGCCAGAGAGGATACACCGGGGAGCTGTTTTTT. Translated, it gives CASSQRGYTGELFF. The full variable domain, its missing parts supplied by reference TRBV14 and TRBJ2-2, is EAGVTQFPSHSVIEKGQTVTLRCDPISGHDNLYWYRRVMGKEIKFLLHFVKESKQDESGMPNNRFLAERTGGTYSTLKVQPAELEDSGVYFCASSQRGYTGELFFGEGSRLTVL.